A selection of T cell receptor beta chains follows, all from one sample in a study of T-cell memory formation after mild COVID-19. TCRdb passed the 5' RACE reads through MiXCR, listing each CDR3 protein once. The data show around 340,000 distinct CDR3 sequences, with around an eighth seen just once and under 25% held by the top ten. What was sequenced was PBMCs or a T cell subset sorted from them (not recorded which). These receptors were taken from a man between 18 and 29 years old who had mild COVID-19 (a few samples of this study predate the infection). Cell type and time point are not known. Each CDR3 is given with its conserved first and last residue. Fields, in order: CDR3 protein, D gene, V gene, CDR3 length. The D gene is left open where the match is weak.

CDR3aa: CASSHSYGSGGTNTGELFF; d_gene: TRBD2; v_gene: TRBV5-6; len: 19
CDR3aa: CASSADRATTQYF; d_gene: -; v_gene: TRBV21-1; len: 13
CDR3aa: CASSMTSGGSYEQYF; d_gene: TRBD2; v_gene: TRBV19; len: 15
CDR3aa: CSAKIAGGPDTQYF; d_gene: TRBD2; v_gene: TRBV20-1; len: 14
CDR3aa: CASSPTAPYEQYF; d_gene: -; v_gene: TRBV18; len: 13
CDR3aa: CSARVPGPQYQETQYF; d_gene: -; v_gene: TRBV20-1; len: 16
CDR3aa: CASSREGNYEQYF; d_gene: TRBD2; v_gene: TRBV7-9; len: 13
CDR3aa: CASSLLVTEAFF; d_gene: -; v_gene: TRBV7-9; len: 12
CDR3aa: CASSQSGINEQFF; d_gene: -; v_gene: TRBV16; len: 13
CDR3aa: CASSSEGQPWF; d_gene: TRBD1; v_gene: TRBV7-9; len: 11
CDR3aa: CASSIARAKNIQYF; d_gene: -; v_gene: TRBV19; len: 14
CDR3aa: CASSGTLYEQYF; d_gene: -; v_gene: TRBV10-2; len: 12
CDR3aa: CASSLGDGETQYF; d_gene: -; v_gene: TRBV12-3/TRBV12-4; len: 13
CDR3aa: CASSLRLAAENEQFF; d_gene: TRBD2; v_gene: TRBV5-1; len: 15
CDR3aa: CASSLDTANTEAFF; d_gene: -; v_gene: TRBV7-9; len: 14
CDR3aa: CASSQSGTRGGAFF; d_gene: -; v_gene: TRBV6-2/TRBV6-3; len: 14
CDR3aa: CASSLGGGGEKLFF; d_gene: -; v_gene: TRBV12-3/TRBV12-4; len: 14
CDR3aa: CASSHLERNTEAFF; d_gene: -; v_gene: TRBV4-1; len: 14
CDR3aa: CASSRTGDAYEQYF; d_gene: TRBD1; v_gene: TRBV5-1; len: 14
CDR3aa: CASSLVGTAVNTEAFF; d_gene: TRBD1; v_gene: TRBV7-2; len: 16
CDR3aa: CASSARTGSHTEAFF; d_gene: TRBD1; v_gene: TRBV9; len: 15
CDR3aa: CATGGGTDTQYF; d_gene: -; v_gene: TRBV7-8; len: 12
CDR3aa: CASSKQPGQGSDTQYF; d_gene: TRBD1; v_gene: TRBV6-5; len: 16
CDR3aa: CASTPGLGGKVFF; d_gene: -; v_gene: TRBV11-2; len: 13
CDR3aa: CASRGQGSGKNIQYF; d_gene: TRBD1; v_gene: TRBV19; len: 15
CDR3aa: CSAQAGNYNEQFF; d_gene: -; v_gene: TRBV20-1; len: 13
CDR3aa: CASSPGQAGDEQYF; d_gene: TRBD1; v_gene: TRBV5-1; len: 14
CDR3aa: CASSQGPGQTMNTEAFF; d_gene: TRBD1; v_gene: TRBV14; len: 17
CDR3aa: CASSQEQGLTRDEQFF; d_gene: -; v_gene: TRBV4-2; len: 16
CDR3aa: CATSDDTGEGAQETQYF; d_gene: TRBD1; v_gene: TRBV24-1; len: 17
CDR3aa: CASSLLGDRLDGYTF; d_gene: TRBD1; v_gene: TRBV7-9; len: 15
CDR3aa: CATSRGGYNEQFF; d_gene: -; v_gene: TRBV13; len: 13
CDR3aa: CASSLSGDGQETQYF; d_gene: -; v_gene: TRBV7-9; len: 15
CDR3aa: CASSYPGTDTQYF; d_gene: -; v_gene: TRBV5-1; len: 13
CDR3aa: CASSGLKSYQETQYF; d_gene: -; v_gene: TRBV27; len: 15
CDR3aa: CASSVVSLAGGSYNEQFF; d_gene: TRBD2; v_gene: TRBV9; len: 18
CDR3aa: CASSATGLSGNTIYF; d_gene: -; v_gene: TRBV7-9; len: 15
CDR3aa: CASTELAGPYEQYF; d_gene: TRBD2; v_gene: TRBV12-3/TRBV12-4; len: 14
CDR3aa: CASRAPSGGADTQYF; d_gene: TRBD2; v_gene: TRBV12-3/TRBV12-4; len: 15
CDR3aa: CASSPPRQGPRQETQYF; d_gene: TRBD1; v_gene: TRBV6-6; len: 17
CDR3aa: CASSVSGGALKDTQYF; d_gene: TRBD2; v_gene: TRBV9; len: 16